This T cell receptor beta chain appears in the sequencing data of a study of monozygotic twins with inflammatory bowel disease (dated by TCRdb to about 2019). Concerning the study at large: The complete study included around 30 monozygotic twin pairs: 19 IBD-discordant Danish pairs and nine German pairs, of which four were IBD-concordant and five were IBD-discordant. The search for disease-associated traits relied mainly on comparing IBD patients with their genetically identical healthy co-twins within discordant pairs. Each individual had, on average, about 151 000 unique TCRalpha sequences and 181 000 unique TCRbeta sequences available for analysis.

Here is what the overall study found, with its caveats: Concordant and discordant twins showed no difference in repertoire similarity, possibly because of limited statistical power. Because patients were on differing immunosuppressive treatments, the repertoires may have picked up extra background noise and inter-individual variability. A decrease in TCRbeta repertoire diversity, as measured by inverse Simpson index, was observed in IBD patients compared with their healthy co-twins. Different T cell subtypes could not be distinguished in the analysis. The results gave no support for a single strong signal or clonotype linked to IBD. IBD patients shared fewer clonotypes with other individuals than healthy twins did, most markedly in patients showing signs of disease activity.

From each donor, an approximately 2.5 ml peripheral blood sample was collected into PAXgene tubes and kept at -80 degrees C. Without T cell sorting, total RNA was isolated from whole blood using the PAXgene blood miRNA kit on an automated QIAcube. Peripheral blood from monozygotic twin pairs concordant or discordant for inflammatory bowel disease was subjected to deep TCRalpha and TCRbeta repertoire profiling with unique molecular barcoding. Smoking habits were recorded for all twin pairs, with individuals classified as current, former or never smokers. Looking up the germline V gene (reference sequence) yields CDR1 SGHAT and CDR2 FQDESV. The CDR3 starts with the cysteine, ends with the phenylalanine, and has 19 residues. DNA is not on record. A remark on this clonotype: The antigen this receptor binds is unknown.

The method behind the library was 5' RACE. Preparation of each TCR library used approximately 3,500 ng of total RNA. For each sample, cDNA synthesis with SMARTScribe reverse transcriptase was split into eight separate reactions. Unique molecular identifiers containing a 6-nucleotide sample barcode were introduced through template switching during cDNA synthesis. Amplification of TCRalpha and TCRbeta cDNA involved two nested PCRs of approximately 16 and 10 cycles, and each PCR was followed by bead purification. Before amplification, the cDNA was treated with uracil DNA-glycosylase and purified using the QIAquick PCR purification kit. The second PCR added Illumina TruSeq-compatible adapters along with sample-specific barcodes. Library quality and concentration were checked on TapeStation and Qubit, and libraries were pooled at approximately 4.7 ng each. The pooled libraries were sequenced with 2 x 100 bp reads and custom sequencing primers on an Illumina HiSeq2500 single-index Rapid Run. Per the original workflow: MiGEC version 1.2.6 was used for UMI-based consensus assembly, which corrected PCR and sequencing errors. MiXCR version 2.1.1 was used to carry out V(D)J alignment, clonotype assembly and CDR3 extraction. Normalisation of gene usage, clonotype sharing and MAIT/NKT TCR abundance was achieved by analysing the top 1000, 10 000 and 20 000 clonotypes per sample. After downsampling to 27 000 UMIs, diversity was calculated as the inverse Simpson index using the vegan R package. Paired Mann-Whitney U tests on discordant twin pairs were used, with Benjamini-Hochberg multiple-testing correction. Through TCRdb reprocessing, the reads give one entry per CDR3 protein sequence; DNA is omitted. For this entry, the V and J calls and clone size follow TCRdb and not the study's own pipeline. The sample's own table lists approximately 400,000 distinct CDR3 sequences. Roughly 2.5% of the sample is held by the ten biggest clonotypes.

The sequence joins TRBV11-1 to TRBJ2-1; TCRdb proposes TRBD2, but this gene call is untestable without DNA. The clonotype was recovered from a human donor with ulcerative colitis or Crohn's disease, or a healthy co-twin of an affected twin (not recorded which). Sequenced: blood. The CDR3 in this case is CASSSPGTSGRFIYNEQFF.